This paragraph reports one T cell receptor beta chain. Antigen: not known. Measured with immunoSEQ multiplex PCR; TCRdb has only the in-frame clones, and not every one. The sample consists of several thousand clones, 90% of them appearing once. The record originates from a study of T cell clonotyping in hematopoietic cell transplantation. Study observations and caveats: Without cell sorting, CD4 versus CD8 contributions remain unresolved. Recipient TCR diversity dropped after transplant; expanded clonotypes rose from day 30 to 180.

With 1 base removed from V and 0 bases from J, the gap between germline ends came to 10 bases. There are 16 residues in the CDR3. Germline-derived CDR1 and CDR2 are SGHTA and FQGNSA. The chain has TRBV7-2 and TRBJ2-1; D may be TRBD2 (5 bases). This clonotype originated in a middle-aged man in good health. Some clones in this sample may be carry-over from other donors' samples. Sequences were obtained from peripheral blood mononuclear cells. The CDR3 protein is CASSLVQRSSYNEQFF. CDR3 nucleotide sequence: TGTGCCAGCAGCTTAGTGCAGCGGTCCTCCTACAATGAGCAGTTCTTC. The full variable domain, with the rest looked up from reference TRBV7-2 and TRBJ2-1, is GAGVSQSPSNKVTEKGKDVELRCDPISGHTALYWYRQSLGQGLEFLIYFQGNSAPDKSGLPSDRFSAERTGGSVSTLTIQRTQQEDSAVYLCASSLVQRSSYNEQFFGPGTRLTVL.